This T cell receptor (beta chain) emerged from a study of T-cell reconstitution after alpha-beta-depleted transplantation in children. The table lists this clonotype with a few counts. CDR3 length: 16 residues. V gave up 3 bases and J gave up 0 bases, with 13 bases separating them. The germline V gene encodes CDR1 SGHRS and CDR2 YFSETQ. Molecular barcoding with unique molecular identifiers was used for the TCRbeta library. A single record per CDR3 protein comes from TCRdb applying MiXCR to the PCR reads. Among some 240,000 distinct CDR3 sequences listed, 9.7% were seen once. The TCR was taken from a human donor who donated a stem cell graft to a child with SCID. The sequenced sample was PBMCs from the stem cell graft donor, obtained from the stem cell graft. The chain has TRBV5-1 and TRBJ1-3; no reliable D call. The CDR3 DNA reads TGCGCCAGCAGCTCGGATGACGGGAGCTCTGGAAACACCATATATTTT. As protein: CASSSDDGSSGNTIYF.